This T cell receptor beta chain is from a study of control samples from healthy donors and cancer patients. Trimming pared 5 bases from V and 0 bases from J, leaving 11 bases between. Germline V gene sequence: CDR1 LNHDA, CDR2 SQIVND (reference sequence). The CDR3 runs 15 residues. The repertoire was sequenced with immunoSEQ multiplex PCR; TCRdb's copy has only in-frame clones and lacks some. The table includes approximately 100,000 clones, roughly 92% detected once. The sample taken for sequencing was blood. The chain carries TRBV19 and TRBJ1-3; no clear D. This sequence originates from a human donor in good health. The donor label of this sample is uncertain. CDR3: CASSARVDSGNTIYF. The CDR3, as DNA: TGTGCCAGTAGTGCTCGGGTCGACTCTGGAAACACCATATATTTT.